This T cell receptor beta chain was documented in a study of CD8 T cells in ankylosing spondylitis. The study, taken as a whole, reports: Among TCR beta sequences, a motif of about 8 highly homologous variants appeared characteristic of ankylosing spondylitis blood. Disease-linked clones displayed a CD8+ phenotype and appeared relatively rarely in peripheral blood. Reports of some motif variants in reactive arthritis synovial fluid and blood predate this one.

This clonotype was recorded at least ten times. The target antigen is unknown. 5'-RACE, quantitative and with molecular barcodes, yielded the TCR beta libraries. TCRdb reprocessed the 5' RACE reads via MiXCR and lists one record per CDR3 protein. The sample records roughly 230,000 distinct CDR3 sequences, 7.5% to 9.5% being singletons. Trimming stripped 0 bases from V and 6 bases from J, with 12 bases between. The V gene's germline CDR1 is LNHNV and CDR2 YYDKDF (reference sequence). This CDR3 has 15 amino acids. The sample consisted of blood, either unsorted or a sorted T cell fraction (not recorded which). The sequence derives from a female donor with ankylosing spondylitis or in good health (not recorded which). The chain couples TRBV15 to TRBJ2-1; unclear D gene. The CDR3 nucleotides read TGTGCCACCAGCAGAGATCGGCCACGGATCAATGAGCAGTTCTTC. This gives the protein CATSRDRPRINEQFF. The variable domain in full, completed from reference TRBV15 and TRBJ2-1, reads DAMVIQNPRYQVTQFGKPVTLSCSQTLNHNVMYWYQQKSSQAPKLLFHYYDKDFNNEADTPDNFQSRRPNTSFCFLDIRSPGLGDTAMYLCATSRDRPRINEQFFGPGTRLTVL.